This TCR beta chain derives from a study of CD8+CD57+ T cells in acquired aplastic anemia. Study in general: Sorted cells (CD4+ and CD8+) yielded DNA amounts that averaged approximately 3.2 ug. Study-level points and caveats: A set of twenty-nine CD8+ CDR3 sequences was shared between patients and controls, and these sequences appeared highly expressed in patients.

Genomic DNA, the template, was used for profiling of the TCR beta VDJ and CDR3. TCRdb re-called the reads with MiXCR, one entry per CDR3 protein. The data show approximately 80,000 distinct CDR3 sequences, about 70% seen once. By flow cytometry, patients selected for sequencing had shown an expansion of CD8+CD57+ cells. Prior therapy had not been administered to any patient at the time of blood sampling. A note on this clonotype: Its antigen is unknown.

Per germline, CDR1 SGHVS and CDR2 FQNEAQ. V dropped 5 bases and J dropped 2; count of bases not matched to a gene: 7. CDR3 size: 16 residues. Input material: sorted CD4+, CD8+, or CD8+CD57+ T cells (not recorded which) from PBMCs. The sequence was obtained from a human donor with aplastic anemia. V and J are TRBV7-8 and TRBJ2-3, with TRBD1 identical over 10 bases. CDR3 region: CASSRGTGAYTDTQYF. In DNA, the CDR3 is TGTGCCAGCAGCCGTGGGACAGGGGCATACACAGATACGCAGTATTTT. The full variable domain, completed using reference TRBV7-8 and TRBJ2-3, is GAGVSQSPRYKVAKRGQDVALRCDPISGHVSLFWYQQALGQGPEFLTYFQNEAQLDKSGLPSDRFFAERPEGSVSTLKIQRTQQEDSAVYLCASSRGTGAYTDTQYFGPGTRLTVL.